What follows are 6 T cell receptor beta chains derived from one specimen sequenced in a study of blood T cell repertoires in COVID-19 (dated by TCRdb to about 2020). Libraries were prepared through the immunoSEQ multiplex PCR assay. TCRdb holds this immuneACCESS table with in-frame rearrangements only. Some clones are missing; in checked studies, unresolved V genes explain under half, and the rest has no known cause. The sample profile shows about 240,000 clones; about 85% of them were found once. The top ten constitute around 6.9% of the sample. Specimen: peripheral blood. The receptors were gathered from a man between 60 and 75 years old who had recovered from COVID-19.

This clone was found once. DNA for the CDR3: TGCGCCAGCAGCTTAGGAGAACCCAATTCACCCCTCCACTTT. Translation: CASSLGEPNSPLHF. V is TRBV5-1 and J is TRBJ1-6; no clear D. The length of the CDR3 is 14 residues. Germline-derived CDR1 and CDR2 are SGHRS and YFSETQ. V was trimmed by 2 bases and J by 7 bases, leaving 10 bases between them.

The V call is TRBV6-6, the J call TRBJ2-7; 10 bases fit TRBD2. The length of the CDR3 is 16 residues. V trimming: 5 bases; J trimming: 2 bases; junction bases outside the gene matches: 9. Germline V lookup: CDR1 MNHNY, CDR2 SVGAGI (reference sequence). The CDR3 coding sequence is TGTGCCAGCAGTCGTCCTCTAGCGGGGGTCCCCTACGAGCAGTACTTC. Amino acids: CASSRPLAGVPYEQYF.

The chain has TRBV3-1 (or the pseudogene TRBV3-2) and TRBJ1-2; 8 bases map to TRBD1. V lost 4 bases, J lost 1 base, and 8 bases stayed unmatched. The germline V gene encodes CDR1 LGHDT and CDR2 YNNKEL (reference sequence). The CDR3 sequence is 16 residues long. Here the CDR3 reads CASSPLTGVGNYGYTF. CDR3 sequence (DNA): TGTGCCAGCAGCCCATTGACAGGGGTGGGTAACTATGGCTACACCTTC.

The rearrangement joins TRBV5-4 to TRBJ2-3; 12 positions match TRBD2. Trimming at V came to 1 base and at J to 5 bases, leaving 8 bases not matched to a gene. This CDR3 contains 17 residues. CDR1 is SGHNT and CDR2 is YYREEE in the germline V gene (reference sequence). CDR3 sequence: CASSLPPLAGGQDTQYF. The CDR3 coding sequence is TGTGCCAGCAGCTTGCCCCCCCTAGCGGGGGGGCAAGATACGCAGTATTTT.

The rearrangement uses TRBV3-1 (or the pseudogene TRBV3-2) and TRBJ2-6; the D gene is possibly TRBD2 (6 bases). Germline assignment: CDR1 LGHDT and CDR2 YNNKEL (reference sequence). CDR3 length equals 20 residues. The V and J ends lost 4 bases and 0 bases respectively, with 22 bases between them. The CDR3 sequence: CASSPLGEGRPHSGANVLTF. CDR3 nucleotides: TGTGCCAGCAGCCCCCTTGGAGAAGGGAGGCCGCACTCTGGGGCCAACGTCCTGACTTTC.

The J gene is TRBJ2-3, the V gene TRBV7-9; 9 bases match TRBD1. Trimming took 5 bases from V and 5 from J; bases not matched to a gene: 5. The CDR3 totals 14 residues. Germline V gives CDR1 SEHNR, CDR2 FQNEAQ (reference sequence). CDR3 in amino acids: CASSPTGGGDTQYF. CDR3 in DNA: TGTGCCAGCAGCCCAACAGGGGGCGGAGATACGCAGTATTTT. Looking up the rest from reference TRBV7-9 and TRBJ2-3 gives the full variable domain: DTGVSQNPRHKITKRGQNVTFRCDPISEHNRLYWYRQTLGQGPEFLTYFQNEAQLEKSRLLSDRFSAERPKGSFSTLEIQRTEQGDSAMYLCASSPTGGGDTQYFGPGTRLTVL.